This T cell receptor beta chain came from a study of T cells in women clearing cervical HPV infection. On this clone: The missing CDR3 end, 3 residues past where the read stops, is filled in from the germline J gene.

Sequencing used immunoSEQ multiplex PCR; TCRdb keeps in-frame clones, though not all of them. The table lists about 22,000 clones. This CDR3 is 17 amino acids long. CDR1 LGHNT and CDR2 FRNRAP come from the germline V gene. The germline V and J ends were trimmed by 3 bases and 5 bases, with 19 bases remaining between them. The chain employs TRBV12-5 and TRBJ2-2; D gene uncertain. This sequence was found in a woman between 18 and 70 years old with a cervical HPV16 infection that either progressed to CIN3+ or cleared (not recorded which). The sample taken for sequencing was blood buffy coat. The covered CDR3 bases are TGTGCTAGTGGTTTTTTGTTGGGCCCTTTAGAGACCGGGGAG. This codes for CASGFLLGPLETGE. The complete CDR3 protein is CASGFLLGPLETGELFF.